This section outlines one TCR beta chain sequence together with its context. The antigen remains undetermined. These data originate in a study of T cells in localized non-small cell lung cancer. Study-wide findings and caveats: Prolonged overall survival went with higher T cell density in the blood. Uninvolved adjacent lung had the highest recorded T cell clonality, with tumor below it.

The assay was immunoSEQ multiplex PCR, and TCRdb's table has in-frame clones only and misses some. The sample consists of about 20,000 clones, 75% to 90% of them appearing once. The germline gives CDR1 MNHEY, CDR2 SVGAGI. Trimming cost V 2 bases and J 4 bases, with 8 bases left between them. The CDR3 sequence is 13 residues long. Here the sequenced sample was PBMCs, taken before any cancer treatment. The chain uses TRBV6-5 and TRBJ2-5; maybe TRBD1 (5 bases). This TCR was sampled from a man between 40 and 70 years old with stage II squamous cell lung carcinoma. CDR3 amino acids: CASSYSRAETQYF. In DNA form, the CDR3 reads TGTGCCAGCAGTTACAGCAGGGCAGAGACCCAGTACTTC.